These 27 T cell receptor beta chains were sequenced from one sample in a study of T cell responses to AZD1222 COVID-19 vaccine. This table comes from immunoSEQ multiplex PCR, and its TCRdb copy is limited to in-frame clones, with some not included. Of approximately 82,000 clones in the sample, about 90% were seen once. This specimen was peripheral blood, taken 28 days after the second AZD1222 dose. The receptors stem from an adult who received the AZD1222 COVID-19 vaccine.

This chain's CDR3 is CASSTDRGLQPQHF. DNA for the CDR3: TGTGCCAGCAGTACCGACAGGGGGCTTCAGCCCCAGCATTTT. This chain joins TRBV6-5 and TRBJ1-5, with 10 bases that match TRBD1. The germline V gene has CDR1 MNHEY and CDR2 SVGAGI. V shed 5 bases, J shed 6 bases, and the junction held 4 bases outside the gene matches. The CDR3 spans 14 residues.

The genes are TRBV5-1 and TRBJ2-5; 8 positions match TRBD1. CDR1 and CDR2 from the germline V gene are SGHRS and YFSETQ. J lost 1 base, V lost 3 bases, and 8 bases had no gene match. The CDR3 loop spans 16 amino acids. DNA for the CDR3: TGCGCCAGCAGCTGGAAGACAGGGGTTTCCCAAGAGACCCAGTACTTC. Its protein is CASSWKTGVSQETQYF.

CDR3 sequence: CASSQVADSTEAFF. For the CDR3, the DNA is TGCGCCAGCAGCCAAGTGGCAGACAGCACTGAAGCTTTCTTT. This chain connects TRBV4-3 to TRBJ1-1, with D possibly TRBD1 on 5 matching bases. The CDR3 consists of 14 residues. CDR1 is LGHNA and CDR2 is YSLEER in the germline V gene. V was clipped by 1 base and J by 4 bases, with 10 bases between them.

The genes are TRBV28 and TRBJ1-2; D gene ambiguous. This CDR3 has 12 residues. The germline V gene has CDR1 MDHEN and CDR2 SYDVKM. Trimming shortened V by 6 bases and J by 7 bases, and 12 bases separated the two germline ends. Written as DNA, the CDR3 is TGTGCCAGCAGACTCCCTTGGGGTGGCTACACCTTC. Protein sequence: CASRLPWGGYTF.

The rearrangement joins TRBV5-1 to TRBJ2-7; TRBD1 aligns across 10 bases. Germline CDR1 SGHRS, CDR2 YFSETQ. This CDR3 is 14 amino acids long. The ends lost 3 bases at V and 5 bases at J; junction bases unmatched: 5. The DNA of the CDR3 is TGCGCCAGCAGCTCTCCGGGACAGGGGAACGAGCAGTACTTC. Protein sequence: CASSSPGQGNEQYF.

The rearrangement uses TRBV7-3 and TRBJ2-2, with D maybe TRBD2 (5 bases). The CDR3 has 18 amino acids. Germline values: CDR1 SGHTA, CDR2 FQGTGA. Between the trimmed V and J ends, which lost 5 bases and 2 bases, there was a span of 21 bases. The CDR3 loop is CASSLLELGPANTGELFF. The CDR3 DNA follows: TGTGCCAGCAGCCTGCTGGAACTAGGCCCAGCTAACACCGGGGAGCTGTTTTTT. Full variable domain (missing parts from reference TRBV7-3 and TRBJ2-2): GAGVSQTPSNKVTEKGKYVELRCDPISGHTALYWYRQSLGQGPEFLIYFQGTGAADDSGLPNDRFFAVRPEGSVSTLKIQRTERGDSAVYLCASSLLELGPANTGELFFGEGSRLTVL.

V usage is TRBV5-6 and J usage is TRBJ1-3; no clear D gene. The CDR3 is 15 amino acids. Trimming removed 3 bases from V and 0 bases from J, with 10 bases in between. Germline V lookup: CDR1 SGHDT, CDR2 YYEEEE. In DNA form, the CDR3 reads TGTGCCAGCAGCTCTATCGGTTACTCTGGAAACACCATATATTTT. As protein: CASSSIGYSGNTIYF.

The chain carries TRBV7-9 and TRBJ1-1, with TRBD1 identical over 8 bases. There are 18 residues in the CDR3. CDR1 SEHNR and CDR2 FQNEAQ come from the germline V gene (reference sequence). With V trimmed by 5 bases and J by 0 bases, 14 bases remained unmatched. CDR3 sequence reads: CASSPRGDRRLMNTEAFF. The CDR3 bases are TGTGCCAGCAGCCCTCGAGGGGACAGGCGCCTCATGAACACTGAAGCTTTCTTT.

The chain uses TRBV5-1 and TRBJ2-7; D remains unclear. CDR3 length: 14 amino acids. Trimming pared 0 bases from V and 3 bases from J, leaving 10 bases between. CDR1 is SGHRS, CDR2 YFSETQ, per germline. The CDR3 loop reads CASSLAPDGYEQYF. The CDR3 DNA follows: TGCGCCAGCAGCTTGGCTCCGGACGGCTACGAGCAGTACTTC.

This clone was seen a handful of times. The DNA for the CDR3 is TGTGCCAGCAGCGACAGGGAGGAAGCCTACAATGAGCAGTTCTTC. Encoded protein: CASSDREEAYNEQFF. The rearrangement joins TRBV21-1 to TRBJ2-1; the table's D gene call, TRBD1, was not cross checked with the DNA. TRBV21-1 is a listed pseudogene. The CDR3 loop spans 15 amino acids.

This rearrangement joins TRBV27 to TRBJ2-5; TRBD1 matches 10 bases. The CDR3 runs 16 residues. The ends lost 5 bases at V and 5 bases at J; junction bases unmatched: 11. Germline V gene sequence: CDR1 MNHEY, CDR2 SMNVEV (reference sequence). CDR3 sequence reads: CASSGPGQGNWETQYF. CDR3 nucleotides: TGTGCCAGCAGTGGGCCGGGACAGGGGAATTGGGAGACCCAGTACTTC.

The CDR3, as DNA: TGCGCCAGCAGCTCCGGGACAGGGGAATATAATTCACCCCTCCACTTT. Translated, it gives CASSSGTGEYNSPLHF. The genes are TRBV5-1 and TRBJ1-6, with 10 positions matching TRBD1. CDR1 and CDR2 from the germline V gene are SGHRS and YFSETQ. The ends lost 3 bases at V and 4 bases at J; junction bases unmatched: 4. The CDR3 contains 16 residues.

The chain recombines TRBV7-8 with TRBJ2-7; 9 bases map to TRBD1. V was pared by 0 bases and J by 6 bases, with 3 bases of the junction left unmatched. The CDR3 consists of 14 residues. Germline CDR1 and CDR2: SGHVS and FQNEAQ. The CDR3 bases are TGTGCCAGCAGCTTAGCACAGGGGGCGGGCGAGCAGTACTTC. Its translation: CASSLAQGAGEQYF. Full variable domain (missing parts from reference TRBV7-8 and TRBJ2-7): GAGVSQSPRYKVAKRGQDVALRCDPISGHVSLFWYQQALGQGPEFLTYFQNEAQLDKSGLPSDRFFAERPEGSVSTLKIQRTQQEDSAVYLCASSLAQGAGEQYFGPGTRLTVT.

V usage is TRBV18 and J usage is TRBJ2-3; weak D call: TRBD2 (6 bases). CDR1 is KGHSH, CDR2 LQKENI, per germline. CDR3 size: 15 residues. Trimming shortened V by 3 bases and J by 1 base, and 11 bases separated the two germline ends. Written as DNA, the CDR3 is TGTGCCAGCTCACCCCGGGGACTGGGCACAGATACGCAGTATTTT. It encodes CASSPRGLGTDTQYF.

The chain joins TRBV19 to TRBJ1-1; D ambiguous. CDR3 length: 13 amino acids. With 5 bases removed from V and 5 bases from J, the gap between germline ends came to 12 bases. Germline CDR1 is LNHDA and CDR2 is SQIVND (reference sequence). This CDR3 reads CASSAVLATEAFF. The CDR3, as DNA: TGTGCCAGTAGTGCGGTGTTGGCTACTGAAGCTTTCTTT.

The chain recombines TRBV9 with TRBJ2-5; the match to TRBD2 covers 8 bases. This CDR3 comprises 17 residues. Unmatched junction bases numbered 9, after V lost 0 bases and J lost 2 bases. The germline V gene has CDR1 SGDLS and CDR2 YYNGEE. The CDR3 sequence is CASSVGSTSEGQETQYF. The CDR3 DNA sequence: TGTGCCAGCAGCGTAGGGTCGACTAGCGAGGGTCAAGAGACCCAGTACTTC.

The V call is TRBV7-8, the J call TRBJ2-3; 10 bases align to TRBD2. Germline values: CDR1 SGHVS, CDR2 FQNEAQ. V lost 8 bases to trimming and J lost 6 bases; unmatched junction nucleotides: 8. The CDR3 totals 14 residues. The CDR3 reads CASGAGGLLDTQYF. CDR3 bases: TGTGCCAGCGGAGCGGGGGGGCTATTGGATACGCAGTATTTT.

The rearrangement uses TRBV9 and TRBJ2-4; D is unresolved. This CDR3 contains 14 residues. In germline, CDR1 is SGDLS, CDR2 YYNGEE. V was cut by 0 bases and J by 2 bases, with 6 bases left in between. The CDR3 bases are TGTGCCAGCAGCGTAGGGCTAACCAAAAACATTCAGTACTTC. Its protein is CASSVGLTKNIQYF. Combining the CDR3 with reference TRBV9 and TRBJ2-4 gives the whole variable domain DSGVTQTPKHLITATGQRVTLRCSPRSGDLSVYWYQQSLDQGLQFLIQYYNGEERAKGNILERFSAQQFPDLHSELNLSSLELGDSALYFCASSVGLTKNIQYFGAGTRLSVL.

The chain links TRBV30 to TRBJ1-6, with 8 bases matching TRBD1. Germline-derived CDR1 and CDR2 are GTSNPN and SVGIG (reference sequence). The V segment lost 4 bases and the J segment 6 bases; nucleotides outside the gene matches: 2. The CDR3 extends over 13 amino acids. CDR3 residues: CAWNTGGNSPLHF. Written as DNA, the CDR3 is TGTGCCTGGAACACAGGGGGTAATTCACCCCTCCACTTT.

The chain uses TRBV2 and TRBJ2-2; 8 nucleotides agree with TRBD2. J lost 0 bases, V lost 6 bases, and 15 bases had no gene match. The CDR3 is 19 residues long. CDR1 is SNHLY and CDR2 is FYNNEI in the germline V gene. The CDR3 coding sequence is TGTGCCAGCAGCCACTCGGCTAGCGGGCCTTTCGCGAACACCGGGGAGCTGTTTTTT. It is translated as CASSHSASGPFANTGELFF. Using reference TRBV2 and TRBJ2-2 for the parts outside the CDR3, the full variable domain is EPEVTQTPSHQVTQMGQEVILRCVPISNHLYFYWYRQILGQKVEFLVSFYNNEISEKSEIFDDQFSVERPDGSNFTLKIRSTKLEDSAMYFCASSHSASGPFANTGELFFGEGSRLTVL.

The count of this clone is one. The chain recombines TRBV7-9 with TRBJ2-1; 12 bases fit TRBD2. The CDR3 runs 19 residues. Germline V CDR1 and CDR2: SEHNR, FQNEAQ (reference sequence). V lost 1 base to trimming and J lost 0 bases; unmatched junction nucleotides: 7. As DNA, the CDR3 is TGTGCCAGCAGCTTAGGGGGGACTAGCGGGCCCAGCTCCTACAATGAGCAGTTCTTC. Translation gives CASSLGGTSGPSSYNEQFF.

V gene TRBV7-7 combines with J gene TRBJ2-3, with D maybe TRBD2 (6 bases). CDR1 SSHAT and CDR2 FNYEAQ come from the germline V gene (reference sequence). The V gene lost 1 base and the J gene lost 4 bases, with 12 bases spanning the gap. This CDR3 is built from 15 residues. In nucleotides, the CDR3 is TGTGCCAGCAGCTTAGGGGGCGGAGGGGCAGATACGCAGTATTTT. It is translated as CASSLGGGGADTQYF.

The chain uses TRBV7-3 and TRBJ2-1, with 11 bases matching TRBD2. J was trimmed by 8 bases and V by 5 bases; bases with no gene match: 8. Germline V gene lookup returns CDR1 SGHTA and CDR2 FQGTGA. This CDR3 spans 15 amino acids. CDR3 protein: CASSPVAGGVYEQFF. The CDR3 DNA reads as TGTGCCAGCAGCCCCGTAGCGGGGGGGGTATATGAGCAGTTCTTC.

This chain links TRBV21-1 with TRBJ1-4; TRBD1 is the table's D call, not checked against the DNA. TRBV21-1 is shown as a pseudogene. The CDR3 runs 17 residues. CDR3 loop: CASSKAGTPTPKGKLFF. The CDR3 DNA reads TGTGCCAGCAGCAAAGCGGGGACACCCACCCCGAAGGGAAAACTGTTTTTT.

The chain joins TRBV2 to TRBJ2-1; D is tentatively TRBD1 or TRBD2 (5 bases each). There are 13 residues in the CDR3. Germline CDR1 SNHLY, CDR2 FYNNEI. V dropped 8 bases and J dropped 6 bases, with 14 bases sitting between them. The CDR3 loop is CASDFGGANEQFF. The CDR3 DNA follows: TGTGCCAGCGACTTTGGGGGAGCCAATGAGCAGTTCTTC.

The chain is built from TRBV7-8 and TRBJ2-2, with 9 positions matching TRBD1. The CDR3 length is 15 residues. Germline trimming cut 5 bases from V and 5 bases from J; bases unmatched to any gene: 6. CDR1 and CDR2 (germline): SGHVS, FQNEAQ. The CDR3 sequence: CASSPGTGYTGELFF. In DNA form, the CDR3 reads TGTGCCAGCAGCCCCGGGACAGGGTATACCGGGGAGCTGTTTTTT.

V is TRBV24-1 and J is TRBJ1-1; D ambiguous. The CDR3 consists of 13 residues. V was cut by 0 bases and J by 8 bases, with 9 bases left in between. In germline, CDR1 is KGHDR, CDR2 SFDVKD. The CDR3 loop reads CATSDLQWGEAFF. CDR3 in DNA: TGTGCCACCAGTGATTTGCAATGGGGAGAAGCTTTCTTT.